This TCR beta chain came from a study of T cells after yellow fever vaccination. Study summary: Fractions containing few cells were prepared with SMART-Seq v4 Ultra Low Input.

This clonotype was detected a few times. What it recognizes is unknown. V was clipped by 2 bases and J by 8 bases, with 7 bases between them. Germline V gives CDR1 SGHTA, CDR2 FQGNSA. The CDR3 has 13 residues. The study's findings and limits: Some clonotypes were seen in both the CD4 and the CD8 compartments. These made up a small share and likely arose from convergent recombination. The study re-detected most primary-vaccination clones after the booster (nearly 97% CD4, 88% CD8).

Synthesis of TCR cDNA relied on 5'RACE template switching, which attached a universal primer site and UMIs. Each CDR3 protein is one row after TCRdb ran MiXCR on the 5' RACE reads. The table shows 250,000 to 300,000 distinct CDR3 sequences, with 13% occurring only once. The clonotype comes from a man aged 25-45 years who received the YFV17D yellow fever vaccine. The genes are TRBV7-2 and TRBJ1-6, with unresolved D. This specimen was CD4+ T cells sorted from PBMCs, taken 45 days after the yellow fever booster vaccination. The CDR3 here is CASSLKLDSPLHF. The CDR3 DNA reads TGTGCCAGCAGCTTAAAGCTTGATTCACCCCTCCACTTT.